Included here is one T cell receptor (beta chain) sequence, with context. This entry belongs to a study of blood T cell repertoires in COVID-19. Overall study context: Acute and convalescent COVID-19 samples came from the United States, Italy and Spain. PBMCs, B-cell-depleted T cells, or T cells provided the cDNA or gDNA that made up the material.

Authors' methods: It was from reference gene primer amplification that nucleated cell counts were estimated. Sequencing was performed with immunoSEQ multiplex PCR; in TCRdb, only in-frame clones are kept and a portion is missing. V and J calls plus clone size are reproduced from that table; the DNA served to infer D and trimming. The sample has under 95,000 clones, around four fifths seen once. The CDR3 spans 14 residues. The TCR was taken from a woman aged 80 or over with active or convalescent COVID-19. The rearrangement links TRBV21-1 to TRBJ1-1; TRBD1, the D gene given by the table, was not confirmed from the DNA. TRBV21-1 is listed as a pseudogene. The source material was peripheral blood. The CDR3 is CASSRGGMNTEAFF. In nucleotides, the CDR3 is TGTGCCAGCAGCAGGGGCGGTATGAACACTGAAGCTTTCTTT.